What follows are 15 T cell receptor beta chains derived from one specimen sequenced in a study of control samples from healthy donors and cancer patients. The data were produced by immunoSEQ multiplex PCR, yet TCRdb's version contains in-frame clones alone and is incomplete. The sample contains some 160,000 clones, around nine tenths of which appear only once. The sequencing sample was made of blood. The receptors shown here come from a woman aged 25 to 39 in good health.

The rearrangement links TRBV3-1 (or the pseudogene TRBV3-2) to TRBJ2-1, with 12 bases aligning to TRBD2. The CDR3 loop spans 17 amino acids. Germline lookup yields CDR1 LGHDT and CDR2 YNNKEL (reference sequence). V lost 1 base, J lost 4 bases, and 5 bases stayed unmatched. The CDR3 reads CASSQAGLAGFYNEQFF. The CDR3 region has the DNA TGTGCCAGCAGCCAAGCCGGACTAGCGGGGTTTTACAATGAGCAGTTCTTC.

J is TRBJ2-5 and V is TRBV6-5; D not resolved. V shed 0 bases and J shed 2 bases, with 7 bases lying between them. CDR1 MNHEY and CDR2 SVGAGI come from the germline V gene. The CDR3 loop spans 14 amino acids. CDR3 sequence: CASSYSYRQETQYF. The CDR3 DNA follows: TGTGCCAGCAGTTACTCGTACAGACAAGAGACCCAGTACTTC.

The CDR3 loop is CATSTDRGGEKLFF. The CDR3 nucleotides read TGTGCCACCAGCACAGACAGGGGGGGTGAAAAACTGTTTTTT. The chain links TRBV15 to TRBJ1-4, with 9 positions matching TRBD1. The germline V gene has CDR1 LNHNV and CDR2 YYDKDF (reference sequence). V was clipped by 4 bases and J by 7 bases; unmatched bases: 4. The CDR3 consists of 14 residues.

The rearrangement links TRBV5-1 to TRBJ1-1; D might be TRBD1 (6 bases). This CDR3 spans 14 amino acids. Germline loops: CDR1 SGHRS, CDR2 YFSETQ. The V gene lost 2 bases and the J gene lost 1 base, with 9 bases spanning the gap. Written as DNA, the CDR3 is TGCGCCAGCAGCTTTAGGGGACAGAACACTGAAGCTTTCTTT. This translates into CASSFRGQNTEAFF. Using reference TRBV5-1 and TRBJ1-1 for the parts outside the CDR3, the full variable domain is KAGVTQTPRYLIKTRGQQVTLSCSPISGHRSVSWYQQTPGQGLQFLFEYFSETQRNKGNFPGRFSGRQFSNSRSEMNVSTLELGDSALYLCASSFRGQNTEAFFGQGTRLTVV.

The CDR3 region is CASSQEEGLAGVGNTGELFF. DNA for the CDR3: TGCGCCAGCAGCCAAGAGGAGGGACTAGCGGGAGTAGGGAACACCGGGGAGCTGTTTTTT. The chain joins TRBV4-1 to TRBJ2-2, with 14 nucleotides matching TRBD2. Germline V gene sequence: CDR1 MGHRA, CDR2 YSYEKL. V gave up 0 bases and J gave up 1 base; unmatched junction bases: 7. This CDR3 is 20 amino acids long.

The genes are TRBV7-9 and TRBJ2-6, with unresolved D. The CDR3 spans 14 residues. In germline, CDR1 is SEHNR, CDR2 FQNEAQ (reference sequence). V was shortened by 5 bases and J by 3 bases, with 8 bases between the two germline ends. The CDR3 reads CASSLGFGANVLTF. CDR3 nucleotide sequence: TGTGCCAGCAGCCTGGGGTTTGGGGCCAACGTCCTGACTTTC.

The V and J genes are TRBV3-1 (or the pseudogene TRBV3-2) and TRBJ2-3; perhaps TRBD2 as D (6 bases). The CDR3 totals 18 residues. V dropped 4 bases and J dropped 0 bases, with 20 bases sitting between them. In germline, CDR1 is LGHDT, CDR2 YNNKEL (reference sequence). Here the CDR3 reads CASSLRSGGRGSTDTQYF. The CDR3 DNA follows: TGTGCCAGCAGCCTAAGAAGCGGAGGGCGCGGTAGCACAGATACGCAGTATTTT.

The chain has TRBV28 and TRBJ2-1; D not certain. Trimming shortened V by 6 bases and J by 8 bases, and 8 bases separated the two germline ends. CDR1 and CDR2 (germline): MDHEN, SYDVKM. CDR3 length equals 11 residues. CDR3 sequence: CASSPMYEQFF. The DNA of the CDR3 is TGTGCCAGCAGCCCTATGTATGAGCAGTTCTTC. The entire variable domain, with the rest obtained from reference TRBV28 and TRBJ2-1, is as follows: DVKVTQSSRYLVKRTGEKVFLECVQDMDHENMFWYRQDPGLGLRLIYFSYDVKMKEKGDIPEGYSVSREKKERFSLILESASTNQTSMYLCASSPMYEQFFGPGTRLTVL.

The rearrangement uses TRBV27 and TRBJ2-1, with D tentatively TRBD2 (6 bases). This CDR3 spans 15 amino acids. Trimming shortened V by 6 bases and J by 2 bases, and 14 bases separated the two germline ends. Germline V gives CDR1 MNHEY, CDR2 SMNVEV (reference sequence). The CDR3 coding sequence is TGTGCCAGCAGGGATAGCGGAGGGCCCTACAATGAGCAGTTCTTC. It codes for CASRDSGGPYNEQFF.

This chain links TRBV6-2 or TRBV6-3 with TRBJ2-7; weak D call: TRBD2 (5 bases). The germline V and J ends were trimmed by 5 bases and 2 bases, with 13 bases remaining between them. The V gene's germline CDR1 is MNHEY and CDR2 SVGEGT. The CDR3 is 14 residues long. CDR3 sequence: CASSPPRGPYEQYF. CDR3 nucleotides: TGTGCCAGCAGTCCCCCCCGGGGTCCCTACGAGCAGTACTTC.

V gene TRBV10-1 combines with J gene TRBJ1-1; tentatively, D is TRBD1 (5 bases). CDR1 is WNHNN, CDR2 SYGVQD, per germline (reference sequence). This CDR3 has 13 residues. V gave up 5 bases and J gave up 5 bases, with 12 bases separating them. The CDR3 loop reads CASSKTGRTEAFF. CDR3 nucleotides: TGCGCCAGCAGTAAAACAGGACGGACTGAAGCTTTCTTT.

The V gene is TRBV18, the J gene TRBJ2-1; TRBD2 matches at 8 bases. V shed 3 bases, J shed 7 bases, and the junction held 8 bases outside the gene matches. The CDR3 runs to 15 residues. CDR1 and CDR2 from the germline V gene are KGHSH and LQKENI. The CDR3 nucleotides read TGTGCCAGCTCACCCCGGACTAGCCAAGGGAATGAGCAGTTCTTC. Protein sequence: CASSPRTSQGNEQFF.

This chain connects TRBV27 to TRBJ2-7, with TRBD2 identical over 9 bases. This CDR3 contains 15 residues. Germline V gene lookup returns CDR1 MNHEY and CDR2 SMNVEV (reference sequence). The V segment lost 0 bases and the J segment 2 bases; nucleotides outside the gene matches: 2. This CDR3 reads CASSLSSGSAYEQYF. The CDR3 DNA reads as TGTGCCAGCAGTTTATCTAGCGGGAGCGCCTACGAGCAGTACTTC.

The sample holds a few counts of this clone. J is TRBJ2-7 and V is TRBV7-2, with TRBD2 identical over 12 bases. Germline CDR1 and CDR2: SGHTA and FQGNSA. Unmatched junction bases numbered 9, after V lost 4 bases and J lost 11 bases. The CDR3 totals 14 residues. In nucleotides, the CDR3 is TGTGCCAGCAGCTCACGACTAGCGGGAGCCTCTAAGTACTTC. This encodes CASSSRLAGASKYF.

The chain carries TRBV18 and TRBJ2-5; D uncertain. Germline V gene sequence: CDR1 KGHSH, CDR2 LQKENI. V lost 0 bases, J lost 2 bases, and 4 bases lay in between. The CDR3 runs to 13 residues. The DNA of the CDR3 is TGTGCCAGCTCACCACCACTGCAAGAGACCCAGTACTTC. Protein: CASSPPLQETQYF. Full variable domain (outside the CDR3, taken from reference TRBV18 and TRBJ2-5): NAGVMQNPRHLVRRRGQEARLRCSPMKGHSHVYWYRQLPEEGLKFMVYLQKENIIDESGMPKERFSAEFPKEGPSILRIQQVVRGDSAAYFCASSPPLQETQYFGPGTRLLVL.